This T cell receptor (beta chain) stems from a study of T cell repertoires in cytomegalovirus infection. About the study: HLA-C-restricted CMV epitopes, recently identified, and well-studied HLA-B-restricted ones were used by the study.

Details on this clonotype: Its matching antigen is unknown.

Trimming cost V 1 base and J 2 bases, with 5 bases left between them. The CDR3 is 13 amino acids. In germline, CDR1 is LNHNV, CDR2 YYDKDF (reference sequence). One entry per CDR3 protein, called by TCRdb with MiXCR from the reads. This sample has under 850,000 distinct CDR3 sequences, with around a third found just once. This rearrangement joins TRBV15 to TRBJ2-5; D unresolved. This receptor was taken from a human donor in good health (CMV status not recorded). Some clones in this sample may be carry-over from other donors' samples. Here the sequenced sample was cultured PBMCs, taken from culture after CMV antigen stimulation. CDR3 residues: CATSRVAQETQYF. The CDR3 DNA sequence: TGTGCCACCAGCAGAGTCGCTCAAGAGACCCAGTACTTC.